A single sample is the source of the 21 T cell receptor beta chains below, sequenced in a study of cytomegalovirus exposure and HLA in healthy donors. The primer mix had 60 Vbeta and 13 Jbeta primers. The data were produced by immunoSEQ multiplex PCR, yet TCRdb's version contains in-frame clones alone and is incomplete. The sample carries approximately 190,000 clones, approximately 90% recorded once. Sequencing was carried out using PBMCs. These receptor sequences come from a boy under 10 years old in good health and CMV-seronegative.

This chain uses TRBV5-1 with TRBJ1-3, with D uncertain. The ends were cut back, 0 bases at V and 0 bases at J, with 10 bases in the middle. Germline loops: CDR1 SGHRS, CDR2 YFSETQ. The CDR3 runs 16 residues. The CDR3 loop reads CASSLDGSVSGNTIYF. CDR3 nucleotide sequence: TGCGCCAGCAGCTTGGATGGCAGCGTCTCTGGAAACACCATATATTTT.

This chain joins TRBV5-4 and TRBJ2-1; tentatively, D is TRBD2 (6 bases). Germline CDR1 SGHNT, CDR2 YYREEE (reference sequence). V lost 6 bases and J lost 5, with 18 bases in between. The CDR3 loop spans 15 amino acids. CDR3 nucleotides: TGTGCCAGCAACCTACGGGGCGGGACCAACAATGAGCAGTTCTTC. Amino acid sequence: CASNLRGGTNNEQFF.

This sequence joins TRBV19 and TRBJ1-4, with unresolved D. The CDR3 covers 13 residues. Germline V lookup: CDR1 LNHDA, CDR2 SQIVND (reference sequence). The V and J ends lost 7 bases and 3 bases respectively, with 9 bases between them. The CDR3 nucleotides are TGTGCCAGTACCTACCCGCCTAATGAAAAACTGTTTTTT. Translating it yields CASTYPPNEKLFF.

The chain combines TRBV9 with TRBJ1-2; possible D gene TRBD1, 5 bases. The CDR3 is 13 amino acids. Germline V gene lookup returns CDR1 SGDLS and CDR2 YYNGEE. V gave up 2 bases and J gave up 8 bases, with 13 bases separating them. CDR3 bases: TGTGCCAGCAGCGTTACAGGTCTTGGCGGCTACACCTTC. Its translation: CASSVTGLGGYTF.

The chain is built from TRBV27 and TRBJ1-1, with 8 bases matching TRBD1. This CDR3 has 16 residues. Germline-derived CDR1 and CDR2 are MNHEY and SMNVEV (reference sequence). J lost 4 bases, V lost 1 base, and 8 bases had no gene match. The CDR3 protein is CASSLYTQGARTEAFF. The CDR3 region has the DNA TGTGCCAGCAGTTTATATACCCAGGGGGCGCGCACTGAAGCTTTCTTT.

This rearrangement joins TRBV6-1 to TRBJ2-1, with D tentatively TRBD1 (5 bases). The ends were cut back, 10 bases at V and 8 bases at J, with 15 bases in the middle. The CDR3 length is 12 residues. In germline, CDR1 is MNHNS, CDR2 SASEGT. CDR3 DNA: TGTGCCACCACATGGCAGGGCGATGAGCAGTTCTTC. Amino acids: CATTWQGDEQFF.

DNA for the CDR3: TGTGCCAGCAGCCCAAATCTCGGGACAGTACTCAATGAGCAGTTCTTC. Encoded protein: CASSPNLGTVLNEQFF. This sequence joins TRBV7-6 and TRBJ2-1, with 7 positions matching TRBD1. Germline V gene sequence: CDR1 SGHVS, CDR2 FNYEAQ. The CDR3 has 16 amino acids. Trimming cost V 5 bases and J 6 bases; bases outside gene matches: 13.

The chain couples TRBV7-8 to TRBJ1-1, with D possibly being TRBD1 (6 bases). The CDR3 covers 14 residues. Germline V gene data show CDR1 as SGHVS and CDR2 as FQNEAQ. V lost 2 bases and J 2 bases, leaving 9 bases between the germline ends. The CDR3 sequence is CASSLLGANTEAFF. The CDR3 nucleotides read TGTGCCAGCAGCTTATTGGGGGCAAACACTGAAGCTTTCTTT.

Points on this clone: The same CDR3 is also encoded by other DNA sequences in this sample. The chain combines TRBV28 with TRBJ2-1; the match to TRBD2 covers 8 bases. V trimming: 3 bases; J trimming: 7 bases; junction bases outside the gene matches: 5. The length of the CDR3 is 14 residues. CDR1 is MDHEN, CDR2 SYDVKM, per germline. The CDR3 DNA sequence: TGTGCCAGCAGTTTGGGACTAGTGGGGAATGAGCAGTTCTTC. As protein: CASSLGLVGNEQFF.

The rearrangement uses TRBV27 and TRBJ1-1, with 8 bases matching TRBD1. Germline loops: CDR1 MNHEY, CDR2 SMNVEV (reference sequence). V lost 3 bases, J lost 0 bases, and 6 bases stayed unmatched. This CDR3 has 16 amino acids. The CDR3 protein is CASSFRQGAMNTEAFF. CDR3 DNA sequence: TGTGCCAGCAGTTTTCGGCAGGGGGCCATGAACACTGAAGCTTTCTTT.

The chain carries TRBV28 and TRBJ2-1; D is possibly TRBD2 (6 bases). Trimming stripped 6 bases from V and 4 bases from J, with 16 bases between. Germline-derived CDR1 and CDR2 are MDHEN and SYDVKM. The length of the CDR3 is 15 residues. In DNA form, the CDR3 reads TGTGCCAGCAGCAGAAAGGGACTCAAATACAATGAGCAGTTCTTC. The encoded protein is CASSRKGLKYNEQFF.

This chain uses TRBV5-6 with TRBJ1-2; TRBD1 is a possible D gene (5 bases). The CDR3 is made up of 14 amino acids. Germline V lookup: CDR1 SGHDT, CDR2 YYEEEE. V lost 4 bases to trimming and J lost 7 bases, with 17 bases between them. The CDR3 spells CASSREGSGLGYTF. CDR3 sequence (DNA): TGTGCCAGCAGCAGGGAGGGGTCAGGCCTTGGCTACACCTTC.

The chain joins TRBV6-6 to TRBJ2-1; TRBD1 agrees at 9 bases. Trimming removed 7 bases from V and 3 bases from J; junction bases left unmatched: 7. Germline V gene data show CDR1 as MNHNY and CDR2 as SVGAGI (reference sequence). This CDR3 has 15 residues. DNA of the CDR3: TGTGCCAGCACGATACAGGGGGCCGTCTACAATGAGCAGTTCTTC. It encodes CASTIQGAVYNEQFF.

The gene calls are TRBV19 and TRBJ2-5; 8 nucleotides line up with TRBD2. The V gene end was trimmed by 6 bases and the J gene end by 5 bases; junction bases not matched to a gene: 5. Germline CDR1 LNHDA, CDR2 SQIVND (reference sequence). The CDR3 loop spans 13 amino acids. This CDR3 is CASSPTSAETQYF. CDR3 DNA: TGTGCCAGTAGCCCGACTAGCGCGGAGACCCAGTACTTC.

The chain carries TRBV2 and TRBJ2-2, with 15 bases aligning to TRBD2. This CDR3 has 18 amino acids. Trimming at V came to 4 bases and at J to 5 bases, leaving 8 bases not matched to a gene. Germline CDR1 SNHLY, CDR2 FYNNEI. CDR3 nucleotides: TGTGCCAGCAGTGGGACTAGCGGGAGGGCCTTATTAACCGGGGAGCTGTTTTTT. It is translated as CASSGTSGRALLTGELFF.

This rearrangement joins TRBV9 to TRBJ2-1; the match to TRBD2 covers 8 bases. This CDR3 has 17 residues. Germline V gene data show CDR1 as SGDLS and CDR2 as YYNGEE. The ends lost 3 bases at V and 6 bases at J; junction bases unmatched: 14. CDR3 residues: CASSEQGVTSEGNEQFF. DNA for the CDR3: TGTGCCAGCAGCGAGCAGGGCGTGACTAGCGAAGGCAATGAGCAGTTCTTC.

The rearrangement uses TRBV1 and TRBJ2-5; the table gives TRBD1 as D, unverified against the DNA. TRBV1 is tagged as a pseudogene. The CDR3 consists of 14 residues. The CDR3 DNA reads TGCACCAGCAGCCAAGAGCAGTACCAAGAGACCCAGTACTTC. This sequence encodes CTSSQEQYQETQYF.

V and J are TRBV15 and TRBJ1-1; 8 bases match TRBD1. This CDR3 contains 13 residues. CDR1 and CDR2 (germline): LNHNV, YYDKDF (reference sequence). V lost 8 bases to trimming and J lost 9 bases; unmatched junction nucleotides: 11. This CDR3 reads CATSWDRNVQAFF. The CDR3 DNA is TGTGCCACCTCGTGGGACAGGAACGTACAAGCTTTCTTT.

The chain carries TRBV4-2 and TRBJ2-1, with 9 bases identical to TRBD2. Germline V gene data show CDR1 as LGHNA and CDR2 as YNFKEQ. The CDR3 totals 17 residues. V trimming: 4 bases; J trimming: 4 bases; junction bases outside the gene matches: 11. The CDR3, as DNA: TGTGCCAGCAGCCCCCTCGTACCCAGCGGGAGGTACAATGAGCAGTTCTTC. This encodes CASSPLVPSGRYNEQFF.

This chain uses TRBV10-3 with TRBJ2-1; 9 bases match TRBD2. The germline gives CDR1 ENHRY, CDR2 SYGVKD. This CDR3 has 16 amino acids. V lost 0 bases, J lost 7 bases, and 7 bases stayed unmatched. CDR3 nucleotide sequence: TGTGCCATCAGTGAGTCTGGCGGGGGGGCCGGGAATGAGCAGTTCTTC. Translating it yields CAISESGGGAGNEQFF.

The genes are TRBV2 and TRBJ2-3; 14 bases fit TRBD2. J lost 2 bases, V lost 10 bases, and 5 bases had no gene match. The CDR3 consists of 15 residues. The germline V gene has CDR1 SNHLY and CDR2 FYNNEI. In DNA, the CDR3 is TGTGCCATCTCGGGACTAGCGGGGGTCACAGATACGCAGTATTTT. It translates to CAISGLAGVTDTQYF.